These 27 T cell receptor beta chains were sequenced from one sample in a study of cytomegalovirus exposure and HLA in healthy donors (dated by TCRdb to 2016 to 2017). The library was built by means of the immunoSEQ multiplex PCR assay. For the multiplex PCR, a mixture combining 60 forward primers for TCR Vbeta segments and 13 reverse primers for TCR Jbeta segments was used. TCRdb retrieved this table from immuneACCESS and kept in-frame rearrangements only. Not all clones are present; in checked studies, unresolved V genes account for under half, and no reason is known for the remainder. The sample table holds roughly 110,000 clones, of which approximately 79% were seen once. The ten most abundant clones make up 12% to 15% of the sample. The sequenced sample was PBMCs. The receptor set was obtained from a woman in her forties in good health and CMV-seropositive.

This chain uses TRBV6-6 with TRBJ1-2, with TRBD1 matching 11 bases. The CDR3 is 15 residues long. Trimming removed 5 bases from V and 8 bases from J; junction bases left unmatched: 10. CDR1 and CDR2 (germline): MNHNY, SVGAGI (reference sequence). The DNA of the CDR3 is TGTGCCAGCAGTCCTAGGACAGGGGGCCCCTACGGCTACACCTTC. Amino acids: CASSPRTGGPYGYTF.

This clone was counted at least ten times. The chain links TRBV4-2 to TRBJ1-1, with 11 bases that match TRBD1. The germline V gene has CDR1 LGHNA and CDR2 YNFKEQ. This CDR3 has 16 residues. V shed 2 bases and J 11 bases; nucleotides not matched to a gene: 13. CDR3 nucleotide sequence: TGTGCCAGCAGCCAACCCCCGGACAGGGGGCCGGGCACGGCTTTCTTT. This gives the protein CASSQPPDRGPGTAFF.

This clone was observed a few times. The CDR3, as DNA: TGTGCCAGCGGGGAGGGATCCTATAATTCACCCCTCCACTTT. It specifies CASGEGSYNSPLHF. The genes are TRBV11-2 and TRBJ1-6; no reliable D call. The CDR3 is made up of 14 amino acids. Trimming removed 8 bases from V and 1 base from J, with 9 bases in between. The V gene's germline CDR1 is SGHAT and CDR2 FQNNGV.

The count of this clone is one. V and J are TRBV5-1 and TRBJ1-4, with D perhaps matching TRBD1 (5 bases). Trimming took 0 bases from V and 12 from J, leaving 15 bases between them. Per germline, CDR1 SGHRS and CDR2 YFSETQ. The CDR3 is made up of 14 amino acids. The CDR3 nucleotides are TGCGCCAGCAGCTTGGCGGCGGACCAAGGGGAACTGTTTTTT. Protein: CASSLAADQGELFF.

The V gene is TRBV11-2, the J gene TRBJ1-2; D not resolved. The CDR3 contains 15 residues. The V and J ends lost 5 bases and 4 bases respectively, with 17 bases between them. Germline CDR1 is SGHAT and CDR2 is FQNNGV. The CDR3 DNA is TGTGCCAGCAGCATCGGAGGTGGCAGAAGCTATGGCTACACCTTC. It encodes CASSIGGGRSYGYTF. Together with reference TRBV11-2 and TRBJ1-2, the CDR3 gives the full variable domain: EAGVAQSPRYKIIEKRQSVAFWCNPISGHATLYWYQQILGQGPKLLIQFQNNGVVDDSQLPKDRFSAERLKGVDSTLKIQPAKLEDSAVYLCASSIGGGRSYGYTFGSGTRLTVV.

V gene TRBV7-8 combines with J gene TRBJ1-5; 8 bases agree with TRBD1. Looked up from germline, CDR1 is SGHVS and CDR2 is FQNEAQ. The CDR3 has 16 residues. Losses at the gene ends were 5 bases for V and 6 bases for J; bases not matched to a gene: 12. CDR3 sequence: CASSAPGTGGGQPQHF. CDR3 nucleotides: TGTGCCAGCAGCGCCCCCGGGACAGGTGGTGGTCAGCCCCAGCATTTT.

This chain links TRBV7-9 with TRBJ1-4, with TRBD1 matching 8 bases. The germline CDR1 and CDR2 sequences are SEHNR and FQNEAQ (reference sequence). The trim removed 3 bases at V and 3 bases at J, leaving 6 bases unmatched. CDR3 length: 16 amino acids. The CDR3: CASSLDTGGSNEKLFF. The CDR3, as DNA: TGTGCCAGCAGCTTGGACACAGGGGGGTCTAATGAAAAACTGTTTTTT.

The chain has TRBV7-2 and TRBJ1-6, with D uncertain. This CDR3 has 11 amino acids. V was shortened by 1 base and J by 16 bases, with 8 bases between the two germline ends. CDR1 and CDR2 (germline): SGHTA, FQGNSA. CDR3: CASSLDSILHF. The CDR3 DNA reads as TGTGCCAGCAGCTTAGACTCCATTCTCCACTTT.

The genes are TRBV5-1 and TRBJ2-1; TRBD1 might be the D (6 bases). Germline V gene lookup returns CDR1 SGHRS and CDR2 YFSETQ. V lost 4 bases to trimming and J lost 0 bases, with 17 bases between them. The CDR3 is 17 residues long. The CDR3 coding sequence is TGCGCCAGCAGCAGACAGGTCCCTCAGGGCTCCTACAATGAGCAGTTCTTC. The encoded protein is CASSRQVPQGSYNEQFF.

The table lists this clone with a few counts. The V call is TRBV4-3, the J call TRBJ2-1; 8 bases map to TRBD1. The CDR3 sequence is 16 residues long. Trimming at V came to 0 bases and at J to 6 bases, leaving 7 bases not matched to a gene. Germline values: CDR1 LGHNA, CDR2 YSLEER. The CDR3 nucleotides are TGCGCCAGCAGCCAAGACCCCGGGACAGGCGTCAATGAGCAGTTCTTC. Translating gives CASSQDPGTGVNEQFF.

The CDR3 sequence is CASSFQGFNEQYF. CDR3 nucleotide sequence: TGCGCCAGCAGCTTCCAGGGGTTTAACGAGCAGTACTTC. The rearrangement joins TRBV5-1 to TRBJ2-7; tentatively, D is TRBD1 (6 bases). There are 13 residues in the CDR3. Germline V gene sequence: CDR1 SGHRS, CDR2 YFSETQ. The V end was cut by 2 bases, the J end by 5 bases, with 11 bases between.

This sequence joins TRBV30 and TRBJ2-5; 9 bases match TRBD1. The length of the CDR3 is 13 residues. Germline trimming cut 5 bases from V and 4 bases from J; bases unmatched to any gene: 5. The V gene's germline CDR1 is GTSNPN and CDR2 SVGIG (reference sequence). The CDR3 DNA follows: TGTGCCTGGGGGACAGGGCGGTCAGAGACCCAGTACTTC. Translating it yields CAWGTGRSETQYF.

This clone was counted a few times. The chain links TRBV6-5 to TRBJ2-2; tentative D call: TRBD2 (5 bases). There are 14 residues in the CDR3. Germline CDR1 and CDR2: MNHEY and SVGAGI. V was shortened by 1 base and J by 6 bases, with 9 bases between the two germline ends. The CDR3 bases are TGTGCCAGCAGTTACTTCGGGGTTGCCGGGGAGCTGTTTTTT. Protein: CASSYFGVAGELFF.

The genes are TRBV5-1 and TRBJ2-3; 12 positions match TRBD2. V shed 5 bases, J shed 0 bases, and the junction held 10 bases outside the gene matches. CDR3 length: 18 residues. Germline-derived CDR1 and CDR2 are SGHRS and YFSETQ. This chain's CDR3 is CASRGRLAGASSTDTQYF. In nucleotides, the CDR3 is TGCGCCAGCAGGGGGCGACTAGCGGGGGCCTCTAGCACAGATACGCAGTATTTT.

The CDR3 DNA follows: TGCGCCAGCAGTGAGCCGGGAGGGAAAGCTTTCTTT. This encodes CASSEPGGKAFF. V gene TRBV10-1 combines with J gene TRBJ1-1; D not certain. Germline V CDR1 and CDR2: WNHNN, SYGVQD (reference sequence). Trimming pared 2 bases from V and 9 bases from J, leaving 10 bases between. The CDR3 length is 12 residues.

The V and J genes are TRBV19 and TRBJ1-5; D gene unclear. The CDR3 is 13 amino acids. Trimming pared 7 bases from V and 4 bases from J, leaving 11 bases between. Looked up from germline, CDR1 is LNHDA and CDR2 is SQIVND (reference sequence). CDR3 amino acids: CASKLSGNQPQHF. Here the CDR3 DNA reads TGTGCCAGTAAACTTTCCGGGAATCAGCCCCAGCATTTT.

This chain connects TRBV9 to TRBJ1-6; unclear D gene. The germline V gene encodes CDR1 SGDLS and CDR2 YYNGEE. Deletions cut 4 bases from V and 6 bases from J, with 17 bases between. The CDR3 is made up of 16 amino acids. As DNA, the CDR3 is TGTGCCAGCAGCCGGAACAGAGGGTATGGTAATTCACCCCTCCACTTT. Protein sequence: CASSRNRGYGNSPLHF. The full variable domain, with the rest looked up from reference TRBV9 and TRBJ1-6, is DSGVTQTPKHLITATGQRVTLRCSPRSGDLSVYWYQQSLDQGLQFLIQYYNGEERAKGNILERFSAQQFPDLHSELNLSSLELGDSALYFCASSRNRGYGNSPLHFGNGTRLTVT.

In DNA form, the CDR3 reads TGTGCCAGCAGCACTCTCTCCTCTGGGGGGAATGAGCAGTTCTTC. As protein: CASSTLSSGGNEQFF. The V call is TRBV9, the J call TRBJ2-1; possibly TRBD2 for D (6 bases). Germline V lookup: CDR1 SGDLS, CDR2 YYNGEE. V shed 4 bases and J shed 7 bases, with 18 bases lying between them. The CDR3 runs to 15 residues.

The rearrangement links TRBV2 to TRBJ2-3, with D unclear. Germline CDR1 reads SNHLY; CDR2 reads FYNNEI. This CDR3 contains 11 residues. Trimming took 6 bases from V and 2 from J, leaving 3 bases between them. The CDR3 DNA is TGTGCCAGCAGCTTCACAGATACGCAGTATTTT. Translating it yields CASSFTDTQYF.

V usage is TRBV7-2 and J usage is TRBJ1-2; 9 nucleotides agree with TRBD1. Germline CDR1 reads SGHTA; CDR2 reads FQGNSA. V lost 3 bases to trimming and J lost 6 bases; unmatched junction nucleotides: 5. The CDR3 runs to 14 residues. The CDR3 region is CASSFDRGVHGYTF. CDR3 coding DNA: TGTGCCAGCAGCTTTGACAGGGGGGTTCATGGCTACACCTTC.

The genes are TRBV6-6 and TRBJ1-1; no definite D call. The CDR3 length is 13 residues. The ends were cut back, 0 bases at V and 2 bases at J, with 4 bases in the middle. Germline loops: CDR1 MNHNY, CDR2 SVGAGI (reference sequence). CDR3 sequence: CASSYSRNTEAFF. In DNA, the CDR3 is TGTGCCAGCAGTTACTCGCGTAACACTGAAGCTTTCTTT.

This chain links TRBV6-1 with TRBJ1-3; 7 bases line up with TRBD1. V shed 3 bases and J 8 bases; nucleotides not matched to a gene: 10. There are 15 residues in the CDR3. Germline loops: CDR1 MNHNS, CDR2 SASEGT. CDR3 coding DNA: TGTGCCAGCAGTGAGTCTACAGGGGAGGCCTACACCATATATTTT. This codes for CASSESTGEAYTIYF.

The chain joins TRBV19 to TRBJ1-2, with a tentative D call TRBD1 (5 bases). Germline V gene data show CDR1 as LNHDA and CDR2 as SQIVND (reference sequence). The CDR3 runs to 14 residues. The ends were cut back, 5 bases at V and 4 bases at J, with 14 bases in the middle. The CDR3 nucleotides read TGTGCCAGTAGTCCCGACAGTTTACGCTATGGCTACACCTTC. This gives the protein CASSPDSLRYGYTF.

DNA for the CDR3: TGCGCCAGCAGCTTACAGCGGGGGCCTACAGATACGCAGTATTTT. This encodes CASSLQRGPTDTQYF. The chain has TRBV5-1 and TRBJ2-3; 8 bases agree with TRBD2. Germline V CDR1 and CDR2: SGHRS, YFSETQ. V gave up 2 bases and J gave up 3 bases; unmatched junction bases: 5. The CDR3 length is 15 residues.

This clone has only one observation. The chain carries TRBV6-5 and TRBJ2-5, with unresolved D. V lost 0 bases, J lost 1 base, and 6 bases lay in between. CDR1 and CDR2 from the germline V gene are MNHEY and SVGAGI. The CDR3 covers 14 residues. In nucleotides, the CDR3 is TGTGCCAGCAGTTACTCGGCAGGCCAAGAGACCCAGTACTTC. This gives the protein CASSYSAGQETQYF.

The chain combines TRBV30 with TRBJ1-5; D is ambiguous. This CDR3 is built from 14 residues. With 2 bases removed from V and 7 bases from J, the gap between germline ends came to 15 bases. CDR1 and CDR2 from the germline V gene are GTSNPN and SVGIG (reference sequence). The chain's CDR3 is CAWSLQTGNQPQHF. The CDR3 bases are TGTGCCTGGAGTCTTCAAACCGGTAACCAGCCCCAGCATTTT.

Only one count was recorded for this clone. The V and J genes are TRBV7-8 and TRBJ2-7; weak D call: TRBD1 (7 bases). CDR1 SGHVS and CDR2 FQNEAQ come from the germline V gene. Trimming removed 2 bases from V and 5 bases from J, with 16 bases in between. The CDR3 has 15 amino acids. CDR3 residues: CASSLNQGGLNEQYF. As DNA, the CDR3 is TGTGCCAGCAGCTTAAATCAGGGGGGCCTTAACGAGCAGTACTTC.